This TCR beta chain was recovered during a study of vaccination and CD4 T cells after COVID-19. Sequencing of DNA taken from cultured CD4+ T cells relied on the Oncomine TCR Beta short-read assay. Scientists extracted genomic DNA from CD4+ T cells grown in culture. TCRdb re-called the PCR reads with MiXCR, one entry per CDR3 protein. Of approximately 6,700 distinct CDR3 sequences in the sample, about half were seen once. Treatment described: approximately 10-day PBMC culture with coronavirus spike peptide pools or control peptides (ViraFEST assay). The collection of CD4+ T cells from the unexposed donor took place before the COVID-19 pandemic (2011-2018). With respect to this clonotype: The antigen is not known. The junction does not match germline at one end; this may be a read error.

The V gene's germline CDR1 is MNHEY and CDR2 SVGAGI. CDR3 length: 14 residues. The sample consisted of CD4+ T cells from blood, cultured in vitro. The V gene is TRBV6-5, the J gene TRBJ1-5; maybe TRBD1 (5 bases). The source of this sequence is a human donor in good health. CDR3: CAGSYSEGLQPQHF. For the CDR3, the DNA is TGTGCCGGCAGTTACTCGGAGGGGCTCCAGCCCCAGCATTTT.